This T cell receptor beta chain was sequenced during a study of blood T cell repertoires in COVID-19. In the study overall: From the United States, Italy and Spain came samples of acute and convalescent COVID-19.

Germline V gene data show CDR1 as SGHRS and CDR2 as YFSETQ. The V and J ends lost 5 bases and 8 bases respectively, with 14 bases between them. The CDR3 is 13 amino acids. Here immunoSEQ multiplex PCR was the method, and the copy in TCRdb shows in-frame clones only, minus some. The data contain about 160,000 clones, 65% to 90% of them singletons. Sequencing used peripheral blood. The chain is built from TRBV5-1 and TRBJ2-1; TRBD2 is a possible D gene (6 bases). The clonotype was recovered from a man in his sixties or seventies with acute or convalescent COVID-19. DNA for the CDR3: TGCGCCAGCAGGTCGGGAGTGTTGTATGAGCAGTTCTTC. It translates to CASRSGVLYEQFF.